This entry lists 27 T cell receptor beta chains sequenced from one sample in a study of cytomegalovirus exposure and HLA in healthy donors. PCR used 60 Vbeta primers and 13 Jbeta primers. Repertoires were generated with immunoSEQ multiplex PCR, while TCRdb's copy carries only in-frame clones and drops some. This sample has 110,000 to 150,000 clones, with over 60% found just once. Sequenced material: PBMCs. The source is a woman aged 25 to 39 in good health and CMV-seronegative.

This clone was counted between two and nine times. V usage is TRBV6-1 and J usage is TRBJ1-4, with TRBD1 matching 7 bases. Germline V gene sequence: CDR1 MNHNS, CDR2 SASEGT. Losses at the gene ends were 8 bases for V and 13 bases for J; bases not matched to a gene: 10. The CDR3 has 12 amino acids. CDR3 coding DNA: TGTGCCAGCGACATTGGACAGGTCCGACTGTTTTTT. This gives the protein CASDIGQVRLFF.

This rearrangement joins TRBV6-5 to TRBJ1-5, with D tentatively TRBD1 (6 bases). The CDR3 is made up of 14 amino acids. CDR1 is MNHEY, CDR2 SVGAGI, per germline. V lost 5 bases, J lost 2 bases, and 10 bases lay in between. The CDR3 sequence is CASSPTGRNQPQHF. The CDR3 DNA is TGTGCCAGCAGTCCCACAGGGCGCAATCAGCCCCAGCATTTT.

The chain has TRBV7-3 and TRBJ1-1, with D maybe TRBD1 (5 bases). The CDR3 sequence is 13 residues long. Looked up from germline, CDR1 is SGHTA and CDR2 is FQGTGA. V gave up 4 bases and J gave up 2 bases, with 8 bases separating them. Written as DNA, the CDR3 is TGTGCCAGCAGCTACAGGAGCAACACTGAAGCTTTCTTT. This sequence encodes CASSYRSNTEAFF. The variable domain in full, with the rest retrieved from reference TRBV7-3 and TRBJ1-1, is GAGVSQTPSNKVTEKGKYVELRCDPISGHTALYWYRQSLGQGPEFLIYFQGTGAADDSGLPNDRFFAVRPEGSVSTLKIQRTERGDSAVYLCASSYRSNTEAFFGQGTRLTVV.

The V gene is TRBV7-2, the J gene TRBJ2-3, with a possible D match to TRBD1 (5 bases). CDR3 size: 14 residues. CDR1 and CDR2 from the germline V gene are SGHTA and FQGNSA. Deletions cut 4 bases from V and 6 bases from J, with 14 bases between. The CDR3 sequence is CASSSPSSGDTQYF. CDR3 coding DNA: TGTGCCAGCAGCTCACCGTCTTCAGGGGATACGCAGTATTTT.

The chain uses TRBV7-8 and TRBJ2-1; 10 bases map to TRBD2. The CDR3 runs 15 residues. Looked up from germline, CDR1 is SGHVS and CDR2 is FQNEAQ. V lost 5 bases to trimming and J lost 6 bases; unmatched junction nucleotides: 7. The CDR3 protein is CASSPGTSAFNEQFF. DNA for the CDR3: TGTGCCAGCAGCCCTGGGACTAGCGCCTTCAATGAGCAGTTCTTC.

This sequence joins TRBV11-3 and TRBJ1-4, with 10 bases aligning to TRBD1. Looked up from germline, CDR1 is SGHNT and CDR2 is YENEEA. With 5 bases clipped from V and 10 bases from J, the junction kept 19 bases outside the gene matches. The CDR3 covers 18 residues. CDR3 sequence (DNA): TGTGCCAGCAGCCCAACTCGGGGGCTTGGGACAGGGGATGGAAAACTGTTTTTT. Its protein product is CASSPTRGLGTGDGKLFF.

The chain links TRBV10-3 to TRBJ1-2, with TRBD1 matching 7 bases. V shed 10 bases, J shed 3 bases, and the junction held 11 bases outside the gene matches. The CDR3 totals 14 residues. From germline, CDR1 is ENHRY and CDR2 SYGVKD. CDR3 in DNA: TGTGCCAACGCCGCCTCAGGACAGGACTATGGCTACACCTTC. It translates to CANAASGQDYGYTF.

The chain joins TRBV7-8 to TRBJ2-2, with 10 bases lining up with TRBD1. In germline, CDR1 is SGHVS, CDR2 FQNEAQ. The CDR3 sequence is 15 residues long. J was trimmed by 5 bases and V by 4 bases; bases with no gene match: 4. This chain's CDR3 is CASSWGTGVTGELFF. CDR3 DNA: TGTGCCAGCAGCTGGGGGACAGGGGTAACCGGGGAGCTGTTTTTT. Supplemented by reference TRBV7-8 and TRBJ2-2, the full variable domain reads GAGVSQSPRYKVAKRGQDVALRCDPISGHVSLFWYQQALGQGPEFLTYFQNEAQLDKSGLPSDRFFAERPEGSVSTLKIQRTQQEDSAVYLCASSWGTGVTGELFFGEGSRLTVL.

The CDR3 DNA reads TGTGCCAGCAGCAAGGGACTGACGGACTATGGCTACACCTTC. It encodes CASSKGLTDYGYTF. V usage is TRBV7-2 and J usage is TRBJ1-2; weak D call: TRBD1 (5 bases). This CDR3 spans 14 amino acids. V was trimmed by 5 bases and J by 3 bases, leaving 13 bases between them. Germline V gene sequence: CDR1 SGHTA, CDR2 FQGNSA. The full variable domain, in which reference TRBV7-2 and TRBJ1-2 provide the parts outside the CDR3, is GAGVSQSPSNKVTEKGKDVELRCDPISGHTALYWYRQSLGQGLEFLIYFQGNSAPDKSGLPSDRFSAERTGGSVSTLTIQRTQQEDSAVYLCASSKGLTDYGYTFGSGTRLTVV.

This clone was seen a single time. The chain links TRBV5-4 to TRBJ2-7, with a tentative D call TRBD1 (5 bases). Germline lookup yields CDR1 SGHNT and CDR2 YYREEE (reference sequence). This CDR3 has 14 amino acids. Trimming took 0 bases from V and 2 from J, leaving 9 bases between them. The CDR3 sequence: CASSLDQGTYEQYF. CDR3 DNA: TGTGCCAGCAGCTTGGATCAGGGAACCTACGAGCAGTACTTC.

This chain connects TRBV5-4 to TRBJ1-2; a possible D gene is TRBD1 (5 bases). This CDR3 contains 15 residues. V was shortened by 0 bases and J by 2 bases, with 11 bases between the two germline ends. Germline CDR1 and CDR2: SGHNT and YYREEE (reference sequence). CDR3 loop: CASSLVGTQNYGYTF. CDR3 DNA sequence: TGTGCCAGCAGCTTGGTGGGGACTCAAAACTATGGCTACACCTTC.

This clone was recorded once. The rearrangement uses TRBV7-9 and TRBJ2-6; possibly TRBD1 for D (5 bases). The V end was cut by 3 bases, the J end by 7 bases, with 13 bases between. This CDR3 contains 15 residues. The germline gives CDR1 SEHNR, CDR2 FQNEAQ (reference sequence). The CDR3 here is CASSLDPQGANVLTF. CDR3 nucleotide sequence: TGTGCCAGCAGCTTGGACCCCCAGGGAGCCAACGTCCTGACTTTC.

In DNA, the CDR3 is TGTGCCAGCAGCTTTTTTCAGGAAAACTATGGCTACACCTTC. It is translated as CASSFFQENYGYTF. This chain joins TRBV5-6 and TRBJ1-2; D is unresolved. The V gene's germline CDR1 is SGHDT and CDR2 YYEEEE. The CDR3 sequence is 14 residues long. The ends were cut back, 2 bases at V and 2 bases at J, with 10 bases in the middle.

This chain uses TRBV9 with TRBJ1-2; no reliable D call. V was clipped by 0 bases and J by 0 bases, with 9 bases between them. The CDR3 length is 15 residues. From germline, CDR1 is SGDLS and CDR2 YYNGEE. The CDR3 DNA reads as TGTGCCAGCAGCGTAGCCAGCGTACCTAACTATGGCTACACCTTC. It codes for CASSVASVPNYGYTF.

The chain couples TRBV27 to TRBJ1-1; no reliable D call. Germline CDR1 is MNHEY and CDR2 is SMNVEV (reference sequence). Between the trimmed V and J ends, which lost 8 bases and 9 bases, there was a span of 10 bases. CDR3 size: 10 residues. Here the CDR3 DNA reads TGTGCCAGCGGAACGGGAAAAGCTTTCTTT. It is translated as CASGTGKAFF.

This chain joins TRBV21-1 and TRBJ1-2. TRBV21-1 is a recognized pseudogene. This CDR3 spans 16 amino acids. The CDR3 protein is CASSIQMGGREDGYTF. The CDR3 nucleotides read TGTGCCAGCAGCATCCAAATGGGGGGAAGGGAGGACGGCTACACCTTC.

This clone appeared a few times. The rearrangement joins TRBV5-1 to TRBJ2-3; TRBD2 aligns across 12 bases. The CDR3 is 15 residues long. From germline, CDR1 is SGHRS and CDR2 YFSETQ. V was pared by 7 bases and J by 5 bases, with 8 bases of the junction left unmatched. The CDR3: CASGTLAGGIDTQYF. For the CDR3, the DNA is TGCGCCAGCGGCACCCTAGCGGGGGGGATAGATACGCAGTATTTT.

V gene TRBV29-1 combines with J gene TRBJ1-5; D uncertain. CDR1 is SQVTM, CDR2 ANQGSEA, per germline. The CDR3 is 13 residues long. Trimming removed 6 bases at V and 6 bases at J, with 15 bases between. This CDR3 reads CSVKTVSGQPQHF. CDR3 nucleotides: TGCAGCGTCAAGACCGTCTCGGGTCAGCCCCAGCATTTT.

This clone is a singleton in its sample. The rearrangement joins TRBV4-1 to TRBJ2-7; weak D call: TRBD2 (5 bases). Germline V lookup: CDR1 MGHRA, CDR2 YSYEKL. This CDR3 has 15 amino acids. V shed 0 bases and J shed 3 bases, with 12 bases lying between them. CDR3 coding DNA: TGCGCCAGCAGCCAAGATACCGGGGAAGGCTACGAGCAGTACTTC. Protein sequence: CASSQDTGEGYEQYF.

The CDR3 region is CASSPGQGILDEQYF. CDR3 in DNA: TGTGCCAGCAGCCCCGGACAGGGGATTTTGGACGAGCAGTACTTC. The J gene is TRBJ2-7, the V gene TRBV11-2, with 9 nucleotides matching TRBD1. Losses at the gene ends were 5 bases for V and 5 bases for J; bases not matched to a gene: 10. Germline V gives CDR1 SGHAT, CDR2 FQNNGV. The CDR3 runs 15 residues.

A note on this clone: One junction end disagrees with the germline gene, perhaps due to a read error. The rearrangement links TRBV5-5 to TRBJ2-1; D gene uncertain. Germline loops: CDR1 SGHKS, CDR2 YYEKEE (reference sequence). There are 16 residues in the CDR3. CDR3 DNA sequence: TGCGCCAGCAGCCATAGAACTGGGTCCTCGCAGGATGAGCAGTTCTTC. Translated, it gives CASSHRTGSSQDEQFF.

The rearrangement links TRBV5-6 to TRBJ2-7; D remains unclear. Germline loops: CDR1 SGHDT, CDR2 YYEEEE. The CDR3 extends over 14 amino acids. V lost 0 bases and J lost 3, with 10 bases in between. The CDR3 reads CASSLGGLFYEQYF. In DNA, the CDR3 is TGTGCCAGCAGCTTGGGAGGCCTTTTCTACGAGCAGTACTTC.

The CDR3 protein is CASSREEGAVNTEAFF. The CDR3 nucleotides are TGTGCCAGTAGTAGAGAAGAGGGGGCAGTGAACACTGAAGCTTTCTTT. This chain joins TRBV19 and TRBJ1-1; 7 bases match TRBD1. This CDR3 has 16 residues. The germline CDR1 and CDR2 sequences are LNHDA and SQIVND (reference sequence). J gave up 0 bases and V 4 bases, and 8 bases lay outside the gene matches.

The chain couples TRBV4-1 to TRBJ1-1; D unresolved. The germline gives CDR1 MGHRA, CDR2 YSYEKL. V shed 3 bases and J shed 2 bases, with 16 bases lying between them. The CDR3 extends over 16 amino acids. The CDR3 DNA reads TGCGCCAGCAGCCAGCGATCGTTGTTGGGCAACACTGAAGCTTTCTTT. It is translated as CASSQRSLLGNTEAFF.

This chain joins TRBV4-3 and TRBJ1-1, with 7 nucleotides matching TRBD1. The CDR3 is made up of 17 amino acids. In germline, CDR1 is LGHNA, CDR2 YSLEER. V lost 4 bases, J lost 3 bases, and 14 bases stayed unmatched. The CDR3: CASSPTAVRQGDTEAFF. DNA of the CDR3: TGCGCCAGCAGCCCCACCGCTGTACGACAGGGTGACACTGAAGCTTTCTTT.

The rearrangement joins TRBV6-6 to TRBJ1-5, with TRBD1 as a possible D gene (5 bases). Germline CDR1 reads MNHNY; CDR2 reads SVGAGI (reference sequence). The V end was cut by 6 bases, the J end by 1 base, with 13 bases between. The CDR3 contains 15 residues. CDR3 bases: TGTGCCAGCAGCCTTGCGGGGGGAAGCAATCAGCCCCAGCATTTT. Protein sequence: CASSLAGGSNQPQHF.

This chain uses TRBV11-2 with TRBJ2-5; D perhaps matches TRBD2 (7 bases). Germline CDR1 reads SGHAT; CDR2 reads FQNNGV. This CDR3 comprises 15 residues. V was shortened by 5 bases and J by 4 bases, with 17 bases between the two germline ends. Written as DNA, the CDR3 is TGTGCCAGCAGCGTCGGGGGGCGAGGGGGAGAGACCCAGTACTTC. It specifies CASSVGGRGGETQYF.